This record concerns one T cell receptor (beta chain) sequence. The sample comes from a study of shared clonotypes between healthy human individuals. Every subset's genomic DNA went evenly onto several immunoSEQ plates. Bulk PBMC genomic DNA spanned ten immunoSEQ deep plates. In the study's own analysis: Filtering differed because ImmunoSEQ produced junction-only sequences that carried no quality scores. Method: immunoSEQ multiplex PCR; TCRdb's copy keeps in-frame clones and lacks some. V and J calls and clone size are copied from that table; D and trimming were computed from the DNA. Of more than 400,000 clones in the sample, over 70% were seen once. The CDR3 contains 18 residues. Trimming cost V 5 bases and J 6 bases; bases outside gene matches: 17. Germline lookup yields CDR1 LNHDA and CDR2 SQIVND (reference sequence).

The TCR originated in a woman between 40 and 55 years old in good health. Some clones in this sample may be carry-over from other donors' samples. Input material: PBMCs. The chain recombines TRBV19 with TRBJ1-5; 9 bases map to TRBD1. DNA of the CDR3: TGTGCCAGTAGTCCCCTTCTCGGGACAGGGCTGATGGGTCAGCCCCAGCATTTT. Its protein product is CASSPLLGTGLMGQPQHF.